One sample yielded the 30 T cell receptor beta chains listed below, sequenced in a study of CD8 T cells in ankylosing spondylitis. TCRdb reanalysed the 5' RACE reads using MiXCR and keeps one entry per CDR3 protein. The sample lists under 250,000 distinct CDR3 sequences, about 10% occurring once. The sequenced sample consisted of blood, either unsorted or a sorted T cell fraction (not recorded which). The receptors derive from a male donor with ankylosing spondylitis or in good health (not recorded which).

J is TRBJ2-2 and V is TRBV3-1, with 10 bases matching TRBD2. V trimming: 4 bases; J trimming: 2 bases; junction bases outside the gene matches: 4. Germline V gene lookup returns CDR1 LGHDT and CDR2 YNNKEL (reference sequence). The CDR3 has 16 residues. The CDR3 reads CASSPKRGGNTGELFF. Written as DNA, the CDR3 is TGTGCCAGCAGCCCGAAGCGGGGGGGCAACACCGGGGAGCTGTTTTTT.

In its sample, this clonotype was seen many times. The chain links TRBV20-1 to TRBJ2-7; D call uncertain. The CDR3 is 13 amino acids. CDR1 and CDR2 from the germline V gene are DFQATT and SNEGSKA (reference sequence). Trimming took off 3 bases at V and 1 base at J, with 10 bases between the two ends. This chain's CDR3 is CSARDPYSYEQYF. CDR3 nucleotides: TGCAGTGCTAGGGACCCATATTCCTACGAGCAGTACTTC.

This clonotype was observed many times. The chain joins TRBV2 to TRBJ2-1; 14 nucleotides line up with TRBD2. The V gene end was trimmed by 3 bases and the J gene end by 9 bases; junction bases not matched to a gene: 4. This CDR3 region has 15 residues. Looked up from germline, CDR1 is SNHLY and CDR2 is FYNNEI. The CDR3: CASSEGLAGAREQFF. The CDR3 DNA is TGTGCCAGCAGTGAGGGACTAGCGGGAGCTCGTGAGCAGTTCTTC.

The chain combines TRBV12-3 or TRBV12-4 with TRBJ2-2; maybe TRBD1 (6 bases). Between the trimmed V and J ends, which lost 7 bases and 2 bases, there was a span of 17 bases. CDR3 size: 16 residues. The CDR3 is CASTHFSGANTGELFF. DNA for the CDR3: TGTGCCAGCACCCATTTCTCAGGGGCTAACACCGGGGAGCTGTTTTTT.

CDR3 sequence reads: CATKKEGYYSYNEQFF. The CDR3 DNA is TGTGCCACCAAAAAGGAGGGGTATTACTCCTACAATGAGCAGTTCTTC. V is TRBV19 and J is TRBJ2-1; tentative D call: TRBD2 (6 bases). Germline V lookup: CDR1 LNHDA, CDR2 SQIVND (reference sequence). CDR3 length equals 16 residues. Trimming took 10 bases from V and 0 from J, leaving 19 bases between them. The full variable domain, its missing parts supplied by reference TRBV19 and TRBJ2-1, is DGGITQSPKYLFRKEGQNVTLSCEQNLNHDAMYWYRQDPGQGLRLIYYSQIVNDFQKGDIAEGYSVSREKKESFPLTVTSAQKNPTAFYLCATKKEGYYSYNEQFFGPGTRLTVL.

This clonotype was picked up a small number of times. The chain couples TRBV28 to TRBJ2-3; 11 bases are shared with TRBD2. The CDR3 totals 16 residues. V shed 3 bases and J 4 bases; nucleotides not matched to a gene: 6. Germline values: CDR1 MDHEN, CDR2 SYDVKM. CDR3 DNA sequence: TGTGCCAGCAGTTTGGTCCGACTAGCGGGACCAGATACGCAGTATTTT. Residues: CASSLVRLAGPDTQYF.

This clonotype appeared many times. The rearrangement uses TRBV20-1 and TRBJ1-1, with D possibly TRBD1 on 5 matching bases. Germline CDR1 reads DFQATT; CDR2 reads SNEGSKA (reference sequence). V dropped 4 bases and J dropped 5 bases, with 11 bases sitting between them. The CDR3 consists of 12 residues. CDR3 in amino acids: CSATRGGTEAFF. CDR3 DNA: TGCAGTGCTACCCGTGGGGGGACTGAAGCTTTCTTT.

The chain employs TRBV20-1 and TRBJ1-5; 11 bases fit TRBD1. The length of the CDR3 is 14 residues. Germline-derived CDR1 and CDR2 are DFQATT and SNEGSKA (reference sequence). V shed 2 bases, J shed 6 bases, and the junction held 3 bases outside the gene matches. For the CDR3, the DNA is TGCAGTGCTAGATTGGGGACAGGGGGTCAGCCCCAGCATTTT. Its translation is CSARLGTGGQPQHF.

This clonotype was counted ten times or more. A read error may account for a junction end that differs from germline. V is TRBV12-3 or TRBV12-4 and J is TRBJ1-2, with D perhaps TRBD1 (5 bases). This CDR3 has 13 amino acids. DNA of the CDR3: TGTGCCAGCAGTTTCGGGGCTAATTATGGCTACACCTTC. Its protein product is CASSFGANYGYTF.

In its sample, this clonotype was seen a few times. The gene calls are TRBV6-1 and TRBJ2-2, with 7 bases aligning to TRBD2. The CDR3 totals 16 residues. V gave up 6 bases and J gave up 4 bases; unmatched junction bases: 11. Per germline, CDR1 MNHNS and CDR2 SASEGT. This chain's CDR3 is CASSPVGLAVTGELFF. DNA for the CDR3: TGTGCCAGCAGCCCGGTGGGCCTAGCGGTCACCGGGGAGCTGTTTTTT.

This clonotype was counted ten times or more. The chain carries TRBV6-5 and TRBJ2-7; D is perhaps TRBD2 (5 bases). The CDR3 has 14 residues. The germline V gene encodes CDR1 MNHEY and CDR2 SVGAGI. Trimming removed 0 bases at V and 6 bases at J, with 12 bases between. CDR3 nucleotides: TGTGCCAGCAGTTACTCGAGTACGGGGATCGAGCAGTACTTC. Protein: CASSYSSTGIEQYF.

This clonotype was recorded a few times. A much larger clone sits a single nucleotide away, making a read error possible. The rearrangement uses TRBV5-1 and TRBJ2-1; 7 nucleotides line up with TRBD1. This CDR3 has 15 residues. Germline V gene data show CDR1 as SGHRS and CDR2 as YFSETQ. V was pared by 3 bases and J by 8 bases, with 11 bases of the junction left unmatched. The CDR3 DNA is TGCGCCAGCAGCTGGGACAGTGAGAGGCTCGATGAGCAGTTCTTC. It yields the protein CASSWDSERLDEQFF.

In regard to this clonotype: A much more abundant neighbour one base away suggests this may be a read error. This chain connects TRBV3-1 to TRBJ1-1; D might be TRBD1 (6 bases). Germline V CDR1 and CDR2: LGHDT, YNNKEL (reference sequence). Trimming shortened V by 8 bases and J by 4 bases, and 20 bases separated the two germline ends. This CDR3 has 15 residues. In DNA form, the CDR3 reads TGTGCCAGCTGCCGCCTCTTCAAGGGGGGCACTGAAGCTTTCTTT. Protein product: CASCRLFKGGTEAFF.

This clonotype was detected ten times or more. The gene calls are TRBV10-2 and TRBJ1-6; 9 positions agree with TRBD1. CDR1 is WSHSY, CDR2 SAAADI, per germline. The CDR3 contains 15 residues. Trimming cost V 8 bases and J 8 bases; bases outside gene matches: 10. The CDR3 nucleotides read TGCGCCAGCGGGGGAGGACAGGGGATGGATTCACCCCTCCACTTT. Residues: CASGGGQGMDSPLHF.

Note on this clonotype: A much larger clone lies a single base off, so this may be a read error. The gene calls are TRBV7-9 and TRBJ2-2; D gene unclear. This CDR3 has 11 residues. Germline V gene lookup returns CDR1 SEHNR and CDR2 FQNEAQ (reference sequence). V dropped 2 bases and J dropped 6 bases, with 1 base sitting between them. The CDR3 region is CASSLPGELFF. DNA for the CDR3: TGTGCCAGCAGCTTACCCGGGGAGCTGTTTTTT.

This clonotype occurred a few times. The chain joins TRBV22-1 to TRBJ2-5; TRBD1 is the table's D call, not checked against the DNA. TRBV22-1 is shown as a pseudogene. The CDR3 length is 12 residues. The CDR3 DNA sequence: TGTCCTGAGTTAAGTTATCTTGGGGGCCAGTACTTC. Its protein is CPELSYLGGQYF.

The gene calls are TRBV20-1 and TRBJ2-7; D may be TRBD1 or TRBD2 (5 bases each). Germline V gives CDR1 DFQATT, CDR2 SNEGSKA (reference sequence). The CDR3 consists of 11 residues. V dropped 5 bases and J dropped 6 bases, with 11 bases sitting between them. CDR3: CSAQWDLEQYF. CDR3 nucleotides: TGCAGTGCTCAATGGGACCTCGAGCAGTACTTC.

This sequence joins TRBV28 and TRBJ2-3; D is perhaps TRBD2 (6 bases). V was shortened by 8 bases and J by 0 bases, with 15 bases between the two germline ends. CDR1 is MDHEN, CDR2 SYDVKM, per germline. This CDR3 region has 15 residues. The CDR3 coding sequence is TGTGCCAGCGGCTTAGGAAGCGGGAGCACAGATACGCAGTATTTT. Its protein product is CASGLGSGSTDTQYF.

At least ten counts were recorded for this clonotype. The V call is TRBV7-6, the J call TRBJ2-7, with unresolved D. Deletions cut 5 bases from V and 7 bases from J, with 12 bases between. CDR1 is SGHVS, CDR2 FNYEAQ, per germline. This CDR3 region has 12 residues. In DNA, the CDR3 is TGTGCCAGCAGCCCCCTGGTCGGAGAGCAGTACTTC. Its protein is CASSPLVGEQYF.

Many counts were recorded for this clonotype. The chain recombines TRBV5-1 with TRBJ2-5, with D perhaps TRBD1 (6 bases). Trimming pared 4 bases from V and 2 bases from J, leaving 18 bases between. The germline CDR1 and CDR2 sequences are SGHRS and YFSETQ. The length of the CDR3 is 16 residues. The CDR3 protein is CASSRNSQQGQETQYF. The DNA for the CDR3 is TGCGCCAGCAGCCGGAATTCACAACAGGGTCAAGAGACCCAGTACTTC.

This clonotype was picked up many times. The chain links TRBV20-1 to TRBJ2-7, with a possible D match to TRBD1 (5 bases). V was clipped by 5 bases and J by 0 bases, with 17 bases between them. The CDR3 extends over 15 amino acids. From germline, CDR1 is DFQATT and CDR2 SNEGSKA (reference sequence). CDR3: CSAHKTETSSYEQYF. The CDR3 DNA follows: TGCAGTGCTCATAAGACAGAAACCAGCTCCTACGAGCAGTACTTC.

The J gene is TRBJ1-6, the V gene TRBV20-1, with D unclear. CDR3 length: 16 amino acids. V was trimmed by 3 bases and J by 6 bases, leaving 18 bases between them. Germline V lookup: CDR1 DFQATT, CDR2 SNEGSKA (reference sequence). Here the CDR3 reads CSASVSGMGGNSPLHF. CDR3 DNA: TGCAGTGCTAGCGTGTCCGGGATGGGTGGTAATTCACCCCTCCACTTT.

The table lists this clonotype with a few counts. The CDR3, as DNA: TGTGCCAGCAGCCCGTGGGGACAGGGGTTATTCACTGAAGCTTTCTTT. Translated, it gives CASSPWGQGLFTEAFF. This rearrangement joins TRBV6-1 to TRBJ1-1, with 10 bases matching TRBD1. The ends lost 6 bases at V and 4 bases at J; junction bases unmatched: 11. The CDR3 extends over 16 amino acids. The germline V gene has CDR1 MNHNS and CDR2 SASEGT.

The CDR3 DNA is TGCAGTGCTAACTACGAGCAGTACTTC. It specifies CSANYEQYF. This chain uses TRBV20-1 with TRBJ2-7; no clear D gene. CDR3 length: 9 residues. V was trimmed by 4 bases and J by 3 bases, leaving 1 base between them. Germline V gives CDR1 DFQATT, CDR2 SNEGSKA (reference sequence).

This clonotype was recorded at least ten times. DNA of the CDR3: TGCGCCAGCAGCTTGCTTATCCGGGACAGGGGTGGGGATGAGCAGTTCTTC. As protein: CASSLLIRDRGGDEQFF. The rearrangement uses TRBV5-1 and TRBJ2-1, with 10 bases identical to TRBD1. Losses at the gene ends were 1 base for V and 8 bases for J; bases not matched to a gene: 12. CDR3 size: 17 residues. Per the germline V gene, CDR1 is SGHRS and CDR2 is YFSETQ.

V and J are TRBV3-1 and TRBJ2-7; D unclear. V shed 0 bases and J shed 8 bases, with 8 bases lying between them. CDR1 LGHDT and CDR2 YNNKEL come from the germline V gene (reference sequence). The CDR3 runs 12 residues. This CDR3 reads CASSQEGKKQYF. CDR3 coding DNA: TGTGCCAGCAGCCAAGAGGGGAAAAAGCAGTACTTC.

The chain joins TRBV29-1 to TRBJ2-5; 7 bases align to TRBD1. CDR1 is SQVTM and CDR2 is ANQGSEA in the germline V gene. V trimming: 6 bases; J trimming: 5 bases; junction bases outside the gene matches: 9. CDR3 length: 13 amino acids. CDR3 sequence reads: CSVQSTGAETQYF. The CDR3 DNA reads TGCAGCGTGCAGTCCACAGGGGCCGAGACCCAGTACTTC.

The chain carries TRBV5-5 and TRBJ1-6; D is unclear. The germline CDR1 and CDR2 sequences are SGHKS and YYEKEE (reference sequence). CDR3 length equals 16 residues. V lost 7 bases and J lost 0, with 14 bases in between. CDR3 DNA: TGTGCCAGCTCGGGGTGGACGAGCTCCTATAATTCACCCCTCCACTTT. It translates to CASSGWTSSYNSPLHF.

This clonotype was observed many times. V usage is TRBV7-2 and J usage is TRBJ2-7; TRBD2 is a possible D gene (6 bases). CDR1 and CDR2 (germline): SGHTA, FQGNSA. The CDR3 runs to 15 residues. V was cut by 3 bases and J by 3 bases, with 15 bases left in between. DNA of the CDR3: TGTGCCAGCAGCTTGACTTCGGGGGTAAACTACGAGCAGTACTTC. Protein sequence: CASSLTSGVNYEQYF.

For this clonotype: The junction shows a germline mismatch at one end, possibly a read error. J is TRBJ2-1 and V is TRBV5-5; 9 bases line up with TRBD2. CDR1 is SGHKS and CDR2 is YYEKEE in the germline V gene (reference sequence). The CDR3 is 15 residues long. In DNA form, the CDR3 reads TGTGCCAGCAGCCGAGCGGGAGGATCTTACAATGTGCAGTTCTTC. Translated: CASSRAGGSYNVQFF.